The 14 T cell receptor beta chains reported below all come from one sample, sequenced in a study of blood T cell repertoires in COVID-19. Clones were read by immunoSEQ multiplex PCR, and TCRdb kept only the in-frame ones, dropping some. The sample includes 70,000 or so clones, over 70% seen only once; the top ten take over 20%. The sample was peripheral blood. These receptor sequences come from a man aged 65 to 85 with acute or convalescent COVID-19.

The genes are TRBV7-9 and TRBJ1-1; maybe TRBD1 (5 bases). The germline gives CDR1 SEHNR, CDR2 FQNEAQ (reference sequence). Trimming took off 6 bases at V and 7 bases at J, with 9 bases between the two ends. CDR3 length: 11 residues. The CDR3 DNA sequence: TGTGCCAGCAGACCCGACAGTGAAGCTTTCTTT. This sequence encodes CASRPDSEAFF.

V and J are TRBV19 and TRBJ2-2; 11 positions match TRBD1. CDR1 is LNHDA and CDR2 is SQIVND in the germline V gene (reference sequence). After removal of 10 bases from V and 2 bases from J, the junction contained 3 bases not matched to a gene. The CDR3 sequence is 14 residues long. CDR3 in DNA: TGTGCCACTAGGACAGGGGGCAACACCGGGGAGCTGTTTTTT. Translated, it gives CATRTGGNTGELFF.

The CDR3 bases are TGTGCCAGCAGTTACTCCGGCAATGAGCAGTTCTTC. Residues: CASSYSGNEQFF. The chain couples TRBV6-6 to TRBJ2-1; D gene uncertain. The CDR3 is 12 amino acids. Deletions cut 0 bases from V and 6 bases from J, with 3 bases between. Looked up from germline, CDR1 is MNHNY and CDR2 is SVGAGI (reference sequence).

This sequence joins TRBV5-4 and TRBJ1-6, with 7 bases aligning to TRBD1. This CDR3 is built from 18 residues. Per the germline V gene, CDR1 is SGHNT and CDR2 is YYREEE (reference sequence). V lost 0 bases and J lost 5; bases outside the gene matches: 11. The CDR3 region is CASSLDWTGSLNNSPLHF. The CDR3 DNA reads as TGTGCCAGCAGCTTGGATTGGACAGGAAGCCTTAATAATTCACCCCTCCACTTT.

The chain joins TRBV18 to TRBJ2-6, with D possibly TRBD1 on 5 matching bases. Per the germline V gene, CDR1 is KGHSH and CDR2 is LQKENI. The ends were cut back, 2 bases at V and 2 bases at J, with 16 bases in the middle. There are 18 residues in the CDR3. The CDR3 loop is CASSPMAGYSPGANVLTF. CDR3 bases: TGTGCCAGCTCACCAATGGCAGGGTACTCCCCTGGGGCCAACGTCCTGACTTTC.

This chain uses TRBV14 with TRBJ2-1, with 8 nucleotides matching TRBD2. Germline trimming cut 0 bases from V and 5 bases from J; bases unmatched to any gene: 9. Germline values: CDR1 SGHDN, CDR2 FVKESK. The CDR3 runs to 17 residues. The CDR3 spells CASSQDGPSGSNNEQFF. The CDR3 nucleotides read TGTGCCAGCAGCCAAGATGGGCCTAGCGGGTCGAACAATGAGCAGTTCTTC.

This clone was detected only once. V is TRBV3-1 (or the pseudogene TRBV3-2) and J is TRBJ1-1; D may be TRBD1 (6 bases). Germline V gene sequence: CDR1 LGHDT, CDR2 YNNKEL (reference sequence). The CDR3 has 14 amino acids. V was shortened by 1 base and J by 1 base, with 7 bases between the two germline ends. CDR3 DNA sequence: TGTGCCAGCAGCCAAGTGGGACAGAACACTGAAGCTTTCTTT. It translates to CASSQVGQNTEAFF.

The V gene is TRBV6-6, the J gene TRBJ1-2, with D possibly being TRBD1 (5 bases). V gave up 5 bases and J gave up 5 bases, with 9 bases separating them. Germline V gene sequence: CDR1 MNHNY, CDR2 SVGAGI (reference sequence). The CDR3 has 12 residues. CDR3: CASSLQGYGYTF. DNA for the CDR3: TGTGCCAGCAGTCTCCAGGGTTATGGCTACACCTTC.

This clone has more than one count but fewer than ten. The gene calls are TRBV5-1 and TRBJ2-7, with 12 bases identical to TRBD2. This CDR3 has 17 amino acids. The junction had 8 bases not matched to a gene; V was cut back by 3 bases and J by 1 base. The germline CDR1 and CDR2 sequences are SGHRS and YFSETQ. CDR3 in DNA: TGCGCCAGCAGCTGGCCCTCGACTAGCGGGAGTTCCTACGAGCAGTACTTC. Translating gives CASSWPSTSGSSYEQYF.

The chain combines TRBV3-1 (or the pseudogene TRBV3-2) with TRBJ2-1; the D gene is possibly TRBD2 (6 bases). CDR1 and CDR2 (germline): LGHDT, YNNKEL (reference sequence). CDR3 length: 15 residues. V lost 5 bases to trimming and J lost 4 bases, with 15 bases between them. The CDR3 DNA reads TGTGCCAGCAGCTCAACTAGCCGGGGGTACAATGAGCAGTTCTTC. Translated, it gives CASSSTSRGYNEQFF.

CDR3 sequence: CASSRRANTEAFF. CDR3 bases: TGTGCCAGCAGTCGCAGGGCGAACACTGAAGCTTTCTTT. The chain is built from TRBV28 and TRBJ1-1; possibly TRBD1 for D (5 bases). Between the trimmed V and J ends, which lost 5 bases and 1 base, there was a span of 8 bases. The CDR3 runs 13 residues. Germline CDR1 MDHEN, CDR2 SYDVKM.

The chain recombines TRBV3-1 (or the pseudogene TRBV3-2) with TRBJ2-1, with D tentatively TRBD1 (6 bases). The CDR3 length is 9 residues. Trimming took 8 bases from V and 16 from J, leaving 12 bases between them. Germline V gene data show CDR1 as LGHDT and CDR2 as YNNKEL (reference sequence). The CDR3 spells CASFDRYFF. DNA for the CDR3: TGTGCCAGCTTCGACAGGTATTTCTTC.

The rearrangement joins TRBV19 to TRBJ1-5; D may be TRBD1 (5 bases). The germline gives CDR1 LNHDA, CDR2 SQIVND (reference sequence). Trimming removed 8 bases at V and 5 bases at J, with 25 bases between. This CDR3 comprises 17 residues. CDR3 in amino acids: CASFRDFHISPHQPQHF. DNA for the CDR3: TGTGCCAGTTTCCGGGACTTCCATATCTCTCCGCATCAGCCCCAGCATTTT.

The V and J genes are TRBV18 and TRBJ2-1, with TRBD1 as a possible D gene (6 bases). The V gene lost 5 bases and the J gene lost 6 bases, with 20 bases spanning the gap. The germline gives CDR1 KGHSH, CDR2 LQKENI. The CDR3 runs to 16 residues. CDR3 sequence: CASSSQDRGIPNEQFF. CDR3 coding DNA: TGTGCCAGCTCATCCCAGGACAGAGGGATCCCCAATGAGCAGTTCTTC.